Each of the 10 T cell receptor beta chains below was sequenced from the same sample in a study of neoadjuvant anti-PD-1 for oral cavity cancer (dated by TCRdb to about 2021). According to the study, the label for this sample's time point signals: after neoadjuvant nivolumab, at surgical resection. Library generation was performed with the immunoSEQ multiplex PCR assay. This is the immuneACCESS table as TCRdb keeps it, with only in-frame sequences that have V and J called. A part of the clones is gone; compared with another copy, unresolved V genes explain less than half, and the rest is unexplained. The sample table contains around 9,100 clones; only one count was recorded for around three fifths of them. Of the sample, around 4% is held by the ten largest clones. Sequencing was performed on PBMCs, taken after nivolumab (anti-PD-1) treatment. Receptors were obtained from a person aged 40 to 85 with oral cavity squamous cell carcinoma.

This clone was counted between two and nine times. The chain couples TRBV5-1 to TRBJ1-5; 11 bases match TRBD1. Germline V CDR1 and CDR2: SGHRS, YFSETQ. CDR3 length: 15 amino acids. V trimming: 0 bases; J trimming: 8 bases; junction bases outside the gene matches: 4. The CDR3 nucleotides read TGCGCCAGCAGCTTGGGGACAGGGGGCGTGGAGCCCCAGCATTTT. The encoded protein is CASSLGTGGVEPQHF. Using reference TRBV5-1 and TRBJ1-5 for the parts outside the CDR3, the full variable domain is KAGVTQTPRYLIKTRGQQVTLSCSPISGHRSVSWYQQTPGQGLQFLFEYFSETQRNKGNFPGRFSGRQFSNSRSEMNVSTLELGDSALYLCASSLGTGGVEPQHFGDGTRLSIL.

This chain joins TRBV5-1 and TRBJ2-3, with TRBD2 matching 11 bases. The CDR3 is 16 residues long. The germline CDR1 and CDR2 sequences are SGHRS and YFSETQ. Trimming cost V 6 bases and J 6 bases; bases outside gene matches: 12. The CDR3 DNA sequence: TGCGCCAGCACCCTGACGGCGGTAGCGGGGGGGGATACGCAGTATTTT. Amino acid sequence: CASTLTAVAGGDTQYF.

The rearrangement uses TRBV28 and TRBJ2-3; D is perhaps TRBD1 (5 bases). Germline V gene sequence: CDR1 MDHEN, CDR2 SYDVKM. The CDR3 has 13 residues. Trimming took off 7 bases at V and 2 bases at J, with 10 bases between the two ends. CDR3 protein: CASTMDTTDTQYF. In DNA, the CDR3 is TGTGCCAGCACCATGGACACCACAGATACGCAGTATTTT.

The chain recombines TRBV30 with TRBJ1-2; TRBD1 matches at 9 bases. The CDR3 extends over 15 amino acids. Trimming removed 2 bases from V and 1 base from J; junction bases left unmatched: 5. Germline V gene lookup returns CDR1 GTSNPN and CDR2 SVGIG (reference sequence). The CDR3 region is CAWSRDRVLNYGYTF. The CDR3 DNA reads TGTGCCTGGAGTCGGGACAGGGTGCTTAACTATGGCTACACCTTC. Based on the CDR3 plus reference TRBV30 and TRBJ1-2, the full variable domain is SQTIHQWPATLVQPVGSPLSLECTVEGTSNPNLYWYRQAAGRGLQLLFYSVGIGQISSEVPQNLSASRPQDRQFILSSKKLLLSDSGFYLCAWSRDRVLNYGYTFGSGTRLTVV.

The sample holds one count of this clone. This rearrangement joins TRBV9 to TRBJ1-5; no reliable D call. Germline CDR1 reads SGDLS; CDR2 reads YYNGEE. The CDR3 runs 17 residues. V lost 0 bases and J 2 bases, leaving 15 bases between the germline ends. CDR3 sequence (DNA): TGTGCCAGCAGCGTAGCTCCGGGCCGTATTTGCAATCAGCCCCAGCATTTT. Translating gives CASSVAPGRICNQPQHF.

The rearrangement joins TRBV5-1 to TRBJ1-1, with unresolved D. CDR1 is SGHRS and CDR2 is YFSETQ in the germline V gene. Between the trimmed V and J ends, which lost 0 bases and 5 bases, there was a span of 8 bases. The length of the CDR3 is 13 residues. The CDR3 is CASSLGAETEAFF. In DNA, the CDR3 is TGCGCCAGCAGCTTGGGTGCGGAAACTGAAGCTTTCTTT. Variable domain in full (rest from reference TRBV5-1 and TRBJ1-1): KAGVTQTPRYLIKTRGQQVTLSCSPISGHRSVSWYQQTPGQGLQFLFEYFSETQRNKGNFPGRFSGRQFSNSRSEMNVSTLELGDSALYLCASSLGAETEAFFGQGTRLTVV.

This clone showed up just a few times. V usage is TRBV15 and J usage is TRBJ2-2; a possible D gene is TRBD2 (5 bases). The CDR3 is made up of 15 amino acids. CDR1 is LNHNV and CDR2 is YYDKDF in the germline V gene (reference sequence). The germline V and J ends were trimmed by 1 base and 2 bases, with 8 bases remaining between them. Here the CDR3 reads CATSRGRYNTGELFF. The CDR3 DNA reads TGTGCCACCAGCAGAGGGAGGTATAACACCGGGGAGCTGTTTTTT.

There are a few counts of this clone. The rearrangement links TRBV6-1 to TRBJ2-2; weak D call: TRBD1 (6 bases). The length of the CDR3 is 11 residues. Germline V CDR1 and CDR2: MNHNS, SASEGT. V was clipped by 7 bases and J by 14 bases, with 14 bases between them. As DNA, the CDR3 is TGTGCCAGCACTATAACAGGGACACTGTTTTTT. Encoded protein: CASTITGTLFF.

This clone was observed a few times. The rearrangement links TRBV5-6 to TRBJ1-6; a possible D gene is TRBD1 (5 bases). Per the germline V gene, CDR1 is SGHDT and CDR2 is YYEEEE. The CDR3 is 15 amino acids. Deletions cut 0 bases from V and 11 bases from J, with 15 bases between. The chain's CDR3 is CASSLARQGSTPLHF. The CDR3 nucleotides are TGTGCCAGCAGCTTGGCCCGGCAGGGTAGCACACCCCTCCACTTT.

V and J are TRBV7-8 and TRBJ2-1; weak D call: TRBD2 (6 bases). The V gene's germline CDR1 is SGHVS and CDR2 FQNEAQ. The CDR3 has 13 amino acids. Trimming cost V 1 base and J 6 bases, with 7 bases left between them. The CDR3 sequence is CASSLGGGNEQFF. In DNA, the CDR3 is TGTGCCAGCAGCTTAGGGGGAGGCAATGAGCAGTTCTTC.